Each of the 16 T cell receptor beta chains below was sequenced from the same sample in a study of OX40 agonist ivuxolimab in advanced cancers. The library was obtained by the immunoSEQ multiplex PCR assay. TCRdb's version of the immuneACCESS table is confined to in-frame rearrangements and falls short of the full clone set. An unresolved V gene accounts for under half of the shortfall where checked; the remainder is of unknown origin. Counted in this sample were around 56,000 clones; roughly four fifths of them appeared once. About 4.5% of the sample lies in the top ten. Sample: CD4+ or CD8+ T cells sorted from blood, taken in a trial of the OX40 agonist ivuxolimab. These receptor sequences come from an adult with an advanced solid tumor such as melanoma, head and neck, liver or kidney cancer.

In nucleotides, the CDR3 is TGTGCCTGGAGTGCCTTGGACGGAAATCAGCCCCAGCATTTT. Protein product: CAWSALDGNQPQHF. The J gene is TRBJ1-5, the V gene TRBV30, with D uncertain. V lost 1 base and J lost 4, with 11 bases in between. The CDR3 loop spans 14 amino acids. Germline CDR1 reads GTSNPN; CDR2 reads SVGIG (reference sequence).

The chain uses TRBV6-6 and TRBJ2-2; D might be TRBD1 (5 bases). The CDR3 is 12 residues long. Per the germline V gene, CDR1 is MNHNY and CDR2 is SVGAGI (reference sequence). Trimming took off 6 bases at V and 7 bases at J, with 9 bases between the two ends. Here the CDR3 DNA reads TGTGCCAGCAGCCTAAGGGGCGGGGAGCTGTTTTTT. Its protein product is CASSLRGGELFF.

The CDR3 DNA follows: TGTGCCTGGAAAAGCCGAAGATTCTACGAGCAGTACTTC. Its protein is CAWKSRRFYEQYF. The gene calls are TRBV30 and TRBJ2-7; D call uncertain. CDR3 length: 13 residues. CDR1 and CDR2 (germline): GTSNPN, SVGIG (reference sequence). V was shortened by 4 bases and J by 3 bases, with 13 bases between the two germline ends. Variable domain in full (rest from reference TRBV30 and TRBJ2-7): SQTIHQWPATLVQPVGSPLSLECTVEGTSNPNLYWYRQAAGRGLQLLFYSVGIGQISSEVPQNLSASRPQDRQFILSSKKLLLSDSGFYLCAWKSRRFYEQYFGPGTRLTVT.

V usage is TRBV18 and J usage is TRBJ2-1, with no clear D. Germline assignment: CDR1 KGHSH and CDR2 LQKENI. V was clipped by 2 bases and J by 5 bases, with 7 bases between them. This CDR3 is 13 amino acids long. The CDR3 sequence: CASSPSMDNEQFF. DNA of the CDR3: TGTGCCAGCTCACCATCCATGGACAATGAGCAGTTCTTC.

On this clone itself: The germline gene is not matched at one end of the junction; a read error may be the cause. The chain's CDR3 is CSAEWGGETQYF. The DNA for the CDR3 is TGCAGCGCTGAATGGGGAGGAGAGACCCAGTACTTC. The gene calls are TRBV29-1 and TRBJ2-5; weak D call: TRBD2 (6 bases). The CDR3 consists of 12 residues. CDR1 SQVTM and CDR2 ANQGSEA come from the germline V gene.

This clone showed up just a few times. The chain employs TRBV7-8 and TRBJ1-6; 7 nucleotides align to TRBD1. Per the germline V gene, CDR1 is SGHVS and CDR2 is FQNEAQ. The CDR3 has 14 amino acids. Unmatched junction bases numbered 14, after V lost 7 bases and J lost 14 bases. The CDR3 sequence: CASKLGQEKGSLHF. CDR3 sequence (DNA): TGTGCCAGCAAGCTCGGACAGGAAAAGGGGTCCCTCCACTTT.

The V call is TRBV4-1, the J call TRBJ2-5, with D maybe TRBD1 (5 bases). The DNA end is more similar to TRBJ2-7, so the J call may be wrong. The CDR3 length is 15 residues. In germline, CDR1 is MGHRA, CDR2 YSYEKL. This CDR3 reads CASSQEGAGWGEQYF. CDR3 nucleotide sequence: TGCGCCAGCAGCCAAGAAGGGGCTGGCTGGGGCGAGCAGTACTTC.

The chain combines TRBV10-3 with TRBJ1-2; D might be TRBD1 (6 bases). CDR1 ENHRY and CDR2 SYGVKD come from the germline V gene. The length of the CDR3 is 13 residues. Trimming shortened V by 10 bases and J by 4 bases, and 16 bases separated the two germline ends. The CDR3 protein is CATGNGQIYGYTF. In DNA form, the CDR3 reads TGTGCCACCGGAAACGGACAGATCTATGGCTACACCTTC.

This chain connects TRBV2 to TRBJ1-4; TRBD1 might be the D (5 bases). The V gene's germline CDR1 is SNHLY and CDR2 FYNNEI. CDR3 size: 16 residues. The V end was cut by 6 bases, the J end by 0 bases, with 14 bases between. This chain's CDR3 is CASRRRGRATNEKLFF. The CDR3 nucleotides read TGTGCCAGCAGGAGGCGGGGCCGTGCAACTAATGAAAAACTGTTTTTT.

This clone was seen just once. The J gene is TRBJ1-4, the V gene TRBV10-3; weak D call: TRBD1 (6 bases). This CDR3 spans 15 amino acids. The V gene's germline CDR1 is ENHRY and CDR2 SYGVKD. Trimming pared 0 bases from V and 7 bases from J, leaving 12 bases between. DNA for the CDR3: TGTGCCATCAGTGAGTCACGGGGGGCGGTTGAAAAACTGTTTTTT. Residues: CAISESRGAVEKLFF.

The J gene is TRBJ1-2, the V gene TRBV14; 9 nucleotides agree with TRBD1. The CDR3 totals 16 residues. Trimming removed 1 base from V and 7 bases from J; junction bases left unmatched: 10. The V gene's germline CDR1 is SGHDN and CDR2 FVKESK. This CDR3 reads CASSQAPGTGMFGYTF. The CDR3 DNA sequence: TGTGCCAGCAGCCAAGCCCCGGGGACAGGGATGTTTGGCTACACCTTC.

This clone showed up just a few times. The rearrangement links TRBV2 to TRBJ2-7; 10 bases match TRBD1. J gave up 0 bases and V 5 bases, and 7 bases lay outside the gene matches. The CDR3 is made up of 16 amino acids. The germline CDR1 and CDR2 sequences are SNHLY and FYNNEI. CDR3 bases: TGTGCCAGCAGTTTAGGGGACAGGGGCCTCTCCTACGAGCAGTACTTC. It yields the protein CASSLGDRGLSYEQYF. Using reference TRBV2 and TRBJ2-7 for the parts outside the CDR3, the full variable domain is EPEVTQTPSHQVTQMGQEVILRCVPISNHLYFYWYRQILGQKVEFLVSFYNNEISEKSEIFDDQFSVERPDGSNFTLKIRSTKLEDSAMYFCASSLGDRGLSYEQYFGPGTRLTVT.

This chain's CDR3 is CASSFQQGVSDEQFF. CDR3 coding DNA: TGCGCCAGCAGCTTCCAACAGGGGGTTTCCGATGAGCAGTTCTTC. The chain uses TRBV5-1 and TRBJ2-1, with 8 positions matching TRBD1. Germline assignment: CDR1 SGHRS and CDR2 YFSETQ. Germline trimming cut 2 bases from V and 8 bases from J; bases unmatched to any gene: 9. This CDR3 has 15 residues.

This clone was observed a single time. J is TRBJ2-6 and V is TRBV7-9; D gene uncertain. The CDR3 consists of 14 residues. The V end was cut by 9 bases, the J end by 2 bases, with 11 bases between. The germline gives CDR1 SEHNR, CDR2 FQNEAQ (reference sequence). CDR3 sequence reads: CASPSGPGANVLTF. The CDR3 DNA is TGTGCCAGTCCTTCGGGTCCTGGGGCCAACGTCCTGACTTTC. Full variable domain (remainder filled in from reference TRBV7-9 and TRBJ2-6): DTGVSQNPRHKITKRGQNVTFRCDPISEHNRLYWYRQTLGQGPEFLTYFQNEAQLEKSRLLSDRFSAERPKGSFSTLEIQRTEQGDSAMYLCASPSGPGANVLTFGAGSRLTVL.

The chain combines TRBV4-1 with TRBJ2-7, with D tentatively TRBD1 (5 bases). CDR1 and CDR2 from the germline V gene are MGHRA and YSYEKL. Trimming removed 0 bases from V and 5 bases from J, with 17 bases in between. The CDR3 covers 16 residues. The CDR3 loop reads CASSQESRTPRNEQYF. The CDR3 DNA follows: TGCGCCAGCAGCCAAGAATCCCGGACACCACGCAACGAGCAGTACTTC.

The J gene is TRBJ2-1, the V gene TRBV4-1, with D perhaps given as TRBD1 or TRBD2 (5 bases each). This CDR3 is built from 17 residues. Germline V gene lookup returns CDR1 MGHRA and CDR2 YSYEKL. V shed 0 bases and J shed 3 bases, with 15 bases lying between them. CDR3 nucleotide sequence: TGCGCCAGCAGCCAAGATTGGGCCGGGGACCTCTACAATGAGCAGTTCTTC. The encoded protein is CASSQDWAGDLYNEQFF.